In its sample, the clone carrying this T cell receptor beta chain was seen a few times. The CDR3 runs to 14 residues. V lost 1 base, J lost 9 bases, and 13 bases lay in between. In TCRdb, the 5' RACE reads were re-called with MiXCR into one record per CDR3 protein. The table lists fewer than 250,000 distinct CDR3 sequences, less than 10% of them singletons. The sample belongs to a study of identical twins. Everyone who gave samples was a healthy Caucasian. The V and J genes are TRBV12-3 or TRBV12-4 and TRBJ2-1; D might be TRBD1 (5 bases). The TCR originated in a woman under 30 in good health. The sequenced sample consisted of memory (CD45RO+) T cells sorted from blood. CDR3: CASSLGQGTIEQFF. The CDR3 coding sequence is TGTGCCAGCAGTTTAGGCCAGGGAACTATTGAGCAGTTCTTC.